The entry below gives a single T cell receptor beta chain sequence along with its context. The data stem from a study of shared clonotypes between healthy human individuals. Naivety among CD8 cells was defined by CD45RO negativity and positive CCR7 selection, thereby excluding terminally differentiated effector memory CD45RA+ cells. Each PCR replicate from the sorted subsets contained around 200 ng DNA, which is roughly 33,000 T cell genomes. TCRdb's copy holds only in-frame clones and misses some; the assay was immunoSEQ multiplex PCR. The sample yields around 2.1 million clones, roughly 91% seen once. Losses at the gene ends were 6 bases for V and 0 bases for J; bases not matched to a gene: 13. This CDR3 region has 18 residues. The germline V gene encodes CDR1 MDHEN and CDR2 SYDVKM.

The sequenced sample consisted of naive CD8+ T cells from PBMCs. The V and J genes are TRBV28 and TRBJ1-1, with 10 bases fitting TRBD1. This TCR was recovered from a man aged 18 to 30 in good health. Some clones in this sample may be carry-over from other donors' samples. CDR3 nucleotide sequence: TGTGCCAGCAGAATCCGGACAGGGGGGTTCCACATGAACACTGAAGCTTTCTTT. Its protein is CASRIRTGGFHMNTEAFF.